These T cell receptor beta chains were read from a single sample in a study of blood T cell repertoires in COVID-19. TCRdb keeps only in-frame clones here, not all; method: immunoSEQ multiplex PCR. The sample records fewer than 150,000 clones, 75% to 85% being singletons. Sequenced input: peripheral blood. These receptors came from a man older than 75 with acute or convalescent COVID-19. Each CDR3 is given with its conserved first and last residue. D genes are given only for firm matches. Clone size, where shown, is once, few, many, or a class for clones that have expanded.

CASSLDRVGTGELFF TGTGCCAGCAGCCTAGACAGGGTAGGGACCGGGGAGCTGTTTTTT few TRBV2 TRBD1 TRBJ2-2
CASSASTNYGYTF TGTGCCAGCAGTGCGAGTACTAACTATGGCTACACCTTC . TRBV2 . TRBJ1-2
CASGDRVRDEQFF TGTGCCAGCGGGGACAGGGTGCGCGATGAGCAGTTCTTC . TRBV5-4 TRBD1 TRBJ2-1
CASSQFAGTEAFF TGTGCCAGCAGCCAGTTCGCGGGAACTGAAGCTTTCTTT once TRBV6-5 . TRBJ1-1
CASSPKVQGGMNTEAFF TGTGCCAGCTCACCAAAGGTCCAGGGCGGCATGAACACTGAAGCTTTCTTT . TRBV18 . TRBJ1-1
CASSLVEGSAGELFF TGCGCCAGCAGCTTGGTTGAGGGCTCGGCCGGGGAGCTGTTTTTT once TRBV5-1 . TRBJ2-2
CASSPMGQGGETQYF TGTGCCAGCAGTCCTATGGGACAGGGAGGCGAGACCCAGTACTTC . TRBV28 TRBD1 TRBJ2-5
CASSLGRDRGRSSYEQYF TGTGCCAGCAGCTTGGGTCGGGACAGGGGGCGAAGCTCCTACGAGCAGTACTTC . TRBV5-5 TRBD1 TRBJ2-7
CSASTPQGQYF TGCAGTGCTAGCACCCCTCAGGGCCAGTACTTC few TRBV20-1 . TRBJ2-5
CSVGPETQYF TGCAGCGTGGGGCCTGAGACCCAGTACTTC . TRBV29-1 . TRBJ2-5
CASRRDNSNQPQHF TGCGCCAGCAGACGGGATAATAGCAATCAGCCCCAGCATTTT . TRBV5-1 . TRBJ1-5
CASSFGPPGRGTRYEQYF TGTGCCAGCAGTTTTGGCCCACCGGGCAGGGGCACCCGCTACGAGCAGTACTTC . TRBV27 . TRBJ2-7
CASSIQGANTEAFF TGTGCCAGCAGCATACAGGGGGCGAACACTGAAGCTTTCTTT . TRBV5-4 TRBD1 TRBJ1-1
CASSQGWSLTGELFF TGTGCCAGCAGCCAAGGCTGGAGTCTCACCGGGGAGCTGTTTTTT . TRBV4-2 . TRBJ2-2
CASSPQYPSGNTIYF TGTGCCAGCAGTCCCCAGTATCCTTCTGGAAACACCATATATTTT . TRBV2 . TRBJ1-3
CAIGLAGNEQFF TGTGCCATAGGACTAGCAGGCAATGAGCAGTTCTTC . TRBV6-6 TRBD2 TRBJ2-1
CASRETDLDTEAFF TGTGCCAGCAGAGAGACAGATTTGGACACTGAAGCTTTCTTT . TRBV6-4 . TRBJ1-1
CATKQGPEQFF TGTGCCACCAAACAGGGTCCTGAGCAGTTCTTC . TRBV5-4 . TRBJ2-1
CASATGAPQPQHF TGTGCCAGTGCCACAGGGGCCCCTCAGCCCCAGCATTTT . TRBV21-1 . TRBJ1-5
CASSLSFGQPQHF TGTGCCAGCAGTCTAAGTTTTGGTCAGCCCCAGCATTTT . TRBV6-5 . TRBJ1-5
CSVEGEGTGRTGELFF TGCAGCGTTGAAGGCGAGGGGACAGGGAGAACCGGGGAGCTGTTTTTT . TRBV29-1 TRBD1 TRBJ2-2
CASYRETGQETQYF TGTGCCAGCTACAGGGAAACGGGGCAAGAGACCCAGTACTTC . TRBV5-6 . TRBJ2-5
CASSPQALGETQYF TGTGCCAGCAGCCCGCAGGCACTTGGAGAGACCCAGTACTTC . TRBV7-8 . TRBJ2-5
CASGQGGSYGYTF TGTGCCAGTGGACAGGGGGGTAGCTATGGCTACACCTTC few TRBV9 TRBD1 TRBJ1-2
CAGPGFGYEQYF TGTGCCGGTCCGGGTTTCGGCTACGAGCAGTACTTC . TRBV24-1 . TRBJ2-7
CASSLGVRSTDTQYF TGTGCCAGCAGCTTAGGTGTCAGGAGCACAGATACGCAGTATTTT . TRBV11-2 . TRBJ2-3
CASSSTGGLNTEAFF TGTGCCAGCAGCTCGACAGGGGGCCTGAACACTGAAGCTTTCTTT . TRBV11-1 TRBD1 TRBJ1-1
CASSLRGGELFF TGTGCCAGCAGCCTCAGGGGTGGGGAGCTGTTTTTT . TRBV11-3 . TRBJ2-2
CASSLRFDREAYGYTF TGTGCCAGCAGTTTACGATTTGACAGGGAGGCCTATGGCTACACCTTC . TRBV6-5 TRBD1 TRBJ1-2
CSVFSLTDTQYF TGCAGCGTTTTTAGTCTCACAGATACGCAGTATTTT . TRBV29-1 . TRBJ2-3
CASSLQGSQPQHF TGTGCCAGCAGCTTACAGGGGAGTCAGCCCCAGCATTTT few TRBV5-4 TRBD1 TRBJ1-5
CAWSTRDSIYYGYTF TGTGCCTGGAGTACCCGGGACAGCATTTACTATGGCTACACCTTC . TRBV30 TRBD1 TRBJ1-2
CASSVRGRGQETQYF TGTGCCAGCAGCGTGAGGGGGAGGGGCCAAGAGACCCAGTACTTC . TRBV9 . TRBJ2-5
CASSLAGGRKTDTQYF TGTGCCAGCAGTCTAGCGGGGGGGCGGAAGACAGATACGCAGTATTTT . TRBV5-6 TRBD2 TRBJ2-3
CASSLGQSNQPQHF TGTGCCAGCAGCTTAGGTCAGAGCAATCAGCCCCAGCATTTT . TRBV7-8 . TRBJ1-5
CASGQEHYEQYF TGTGCCAGCGGACAGGAGCACTACGAGCAGTACTTC . TRBV6-5 TRBD1 TRBJ2-7
CASSQGTPPRNTIYF TGCGCCAGCAGCCAAGGGACTCCGCCAAGAAACACCATATATTTT . TRBV5-1 . TRBJ1-3
CASSPMGLSSNQPQHF TGTGCCAGCAGTCCTATGGGACTGTCTAGCAATCAGCCCCAGCATTTT . TRBV28 . TRBJ1-5
CASSRQTGTGQPGTIYF TGCGCCAGCAGCCGACAAACCGGGACAGGGCAGCCCGGGACCATATATTTT few TRBV4-1 TRBD1 TRBJ1-3
CASSPISGGLNTGELFF TGCGCCAGCAGCCCAATTAGCGGGGGCCTCAACACCGGGGAGCTGTTTTTT . TRBV5-1 TRBD2 TRBJ2-2
CASSLRGGQWETQYF TGTGCCAGCAGCTTGAGGGGCGGACAGTGGGAGACCCAGTACTTC . TRBV5-6 . TRBJ2-5
CASSLIAGGGAVVSSDTQYF TGCGCCAGCAGCTTGATCGCGGGCGGGGGGGCAGTGGTGTCCTCAGATACGCAGTATTTT . TRBV5-1 TRBD2 TRBJ2-3